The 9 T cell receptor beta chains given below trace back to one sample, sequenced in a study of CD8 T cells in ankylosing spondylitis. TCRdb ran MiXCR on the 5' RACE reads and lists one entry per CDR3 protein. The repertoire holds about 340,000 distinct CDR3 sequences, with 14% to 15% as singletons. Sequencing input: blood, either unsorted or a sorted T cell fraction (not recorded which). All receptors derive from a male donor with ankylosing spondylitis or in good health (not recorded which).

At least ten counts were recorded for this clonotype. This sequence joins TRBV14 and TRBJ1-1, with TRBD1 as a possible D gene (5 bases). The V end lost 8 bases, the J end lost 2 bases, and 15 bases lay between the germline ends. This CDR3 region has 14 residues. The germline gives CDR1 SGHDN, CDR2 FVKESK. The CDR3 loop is CASGTGRANTEAFF. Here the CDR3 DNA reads TGTGCCAGCGGAACCGGCAGGGCCAACACTGAAGCTTTCTTT.

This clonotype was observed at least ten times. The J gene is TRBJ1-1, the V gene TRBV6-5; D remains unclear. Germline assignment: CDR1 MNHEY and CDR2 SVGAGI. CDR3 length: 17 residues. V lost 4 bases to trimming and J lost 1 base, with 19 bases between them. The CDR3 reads CASSSPGSRDGNTEAFF. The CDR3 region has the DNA TGTGCCAGCAGTTCCCCGGGCTCGCGGGATGGGAACACTGAAGCTTTCTTT.

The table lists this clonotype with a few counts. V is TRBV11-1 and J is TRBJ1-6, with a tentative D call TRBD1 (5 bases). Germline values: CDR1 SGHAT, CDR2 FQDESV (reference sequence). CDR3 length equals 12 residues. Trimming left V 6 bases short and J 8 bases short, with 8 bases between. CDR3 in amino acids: CASSGDHSPLHF. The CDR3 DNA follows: TGTGCCAGCAGTGGGGACCATTCACCCCTCCACTTT.

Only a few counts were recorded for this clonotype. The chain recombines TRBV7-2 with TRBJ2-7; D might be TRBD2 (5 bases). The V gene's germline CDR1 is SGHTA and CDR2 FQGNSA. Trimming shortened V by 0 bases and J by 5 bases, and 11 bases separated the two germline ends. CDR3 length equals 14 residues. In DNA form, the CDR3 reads TGTGCCAGCAGCTTAGCGCCGGGAACCCACGAGCAGTACTTC. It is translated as CASSLAPGTHEQYF. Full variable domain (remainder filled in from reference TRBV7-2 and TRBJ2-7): GAGVSQSPSNKVTEKGKDVELRCDPISGHTALYWYRQSLGQGLEFLIYFQGNSAPDKSGLPSDRFSAERTGGSVSTLTIQRTQQEDSAVYLCASSLAPGTHEQYFGPGTRLTVT.

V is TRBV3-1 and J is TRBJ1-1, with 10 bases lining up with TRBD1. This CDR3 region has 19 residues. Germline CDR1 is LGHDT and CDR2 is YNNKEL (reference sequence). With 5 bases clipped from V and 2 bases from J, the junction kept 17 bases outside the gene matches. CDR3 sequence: CASSRWTGGISTKNTEAFF. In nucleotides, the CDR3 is TGTGCCAGCAGCAGATGGACAGGGGGGATAAGTACTAAAAACACTGAAGCTTTCTTT. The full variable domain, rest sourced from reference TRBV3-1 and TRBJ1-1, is DTAVSQTPKYLVTQMGNDKSIKCEQNLGHDTMYWYKQDSKKFLKIMFSYNNKELIINETVPNRFSPKSPDKAHLNLHINSLELGDSAVYFCASSRWTGGISTKNTEAFFGQGTRLTVV.

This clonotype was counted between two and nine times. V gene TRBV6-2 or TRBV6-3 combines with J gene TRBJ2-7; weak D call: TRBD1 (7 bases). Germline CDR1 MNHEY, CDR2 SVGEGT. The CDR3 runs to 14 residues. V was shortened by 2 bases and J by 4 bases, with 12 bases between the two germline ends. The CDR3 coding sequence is TGTGCCAGCAGTTACCTGCAGGGGGGTTACGAGCAGTACTTC. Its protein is CASSYLQGGYEQYF.

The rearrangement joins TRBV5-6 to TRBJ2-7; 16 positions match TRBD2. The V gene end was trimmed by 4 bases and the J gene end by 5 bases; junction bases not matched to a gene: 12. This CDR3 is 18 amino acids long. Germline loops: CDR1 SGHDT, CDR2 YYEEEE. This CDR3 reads CASSLGLAGGPGGHEQYF. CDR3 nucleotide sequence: TGTGCCAGCAGCCTGGGACTAGCGGGAGGGCCGGGGGGACACGAGCAGTACTTC.

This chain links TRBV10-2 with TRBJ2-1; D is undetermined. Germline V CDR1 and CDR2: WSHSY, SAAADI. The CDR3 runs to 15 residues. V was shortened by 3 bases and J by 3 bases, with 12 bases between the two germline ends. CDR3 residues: CASSEGWGGYNEQFF. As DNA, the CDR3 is TGCGCCAGCAGTGAAGGTTGGGGTGGCTACAATGAGCAGTTCTTC.

The CDR3 nucleotides are TGTGCCAGCAGTCCCCGGGGGACAGGTGGGTTCAATGAGCAGTTCTTC. It codes for CASSPRGTGGFNEQFF. The chain combines TRBV12-3 or TRBV12-4 with TRBJ2-1; 8 nucleotides agree with TRBD1. This CDR3 comprises 16 residues. The ends lost 5 bases at V and 6 bases at J; junction bases unmatched: 12.